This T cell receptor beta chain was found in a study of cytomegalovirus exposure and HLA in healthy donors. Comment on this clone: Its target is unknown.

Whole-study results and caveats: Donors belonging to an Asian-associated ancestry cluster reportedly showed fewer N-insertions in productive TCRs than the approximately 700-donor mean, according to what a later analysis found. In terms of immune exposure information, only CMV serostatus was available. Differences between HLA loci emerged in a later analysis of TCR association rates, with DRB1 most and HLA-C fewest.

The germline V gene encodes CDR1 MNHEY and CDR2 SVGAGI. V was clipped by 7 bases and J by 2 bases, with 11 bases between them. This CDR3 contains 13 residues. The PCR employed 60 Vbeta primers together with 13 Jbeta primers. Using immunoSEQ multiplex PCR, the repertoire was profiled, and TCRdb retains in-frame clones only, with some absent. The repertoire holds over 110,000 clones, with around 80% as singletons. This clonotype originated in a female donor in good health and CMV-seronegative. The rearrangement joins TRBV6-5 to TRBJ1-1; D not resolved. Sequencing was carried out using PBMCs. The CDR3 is CASTPGGNTEAFF. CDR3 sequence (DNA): TGTGCCAGCACCCCCGGCGGCAACACTGAAGCTTTCTTT.